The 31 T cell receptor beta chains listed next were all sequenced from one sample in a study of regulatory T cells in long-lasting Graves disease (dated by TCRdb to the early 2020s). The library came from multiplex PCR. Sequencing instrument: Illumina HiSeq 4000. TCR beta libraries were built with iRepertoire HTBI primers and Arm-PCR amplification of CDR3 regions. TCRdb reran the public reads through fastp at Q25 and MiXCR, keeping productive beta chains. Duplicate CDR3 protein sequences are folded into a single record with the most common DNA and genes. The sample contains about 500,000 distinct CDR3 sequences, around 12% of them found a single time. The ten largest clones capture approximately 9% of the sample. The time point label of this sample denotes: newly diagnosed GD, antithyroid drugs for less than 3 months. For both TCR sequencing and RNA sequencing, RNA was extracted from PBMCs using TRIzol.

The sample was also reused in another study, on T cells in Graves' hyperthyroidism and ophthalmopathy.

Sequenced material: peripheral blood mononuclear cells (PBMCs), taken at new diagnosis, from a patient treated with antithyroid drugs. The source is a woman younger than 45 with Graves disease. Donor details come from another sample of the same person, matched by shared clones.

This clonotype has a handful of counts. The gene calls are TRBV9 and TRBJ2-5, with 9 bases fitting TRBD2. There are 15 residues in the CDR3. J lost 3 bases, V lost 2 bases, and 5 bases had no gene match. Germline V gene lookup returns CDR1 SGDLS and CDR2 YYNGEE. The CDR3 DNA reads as TGTGCCAGCAGCGTCTCGACTAGCGGCGAAGAGACCCAGTACTTC. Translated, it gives CASSVSTSGEETQYF.

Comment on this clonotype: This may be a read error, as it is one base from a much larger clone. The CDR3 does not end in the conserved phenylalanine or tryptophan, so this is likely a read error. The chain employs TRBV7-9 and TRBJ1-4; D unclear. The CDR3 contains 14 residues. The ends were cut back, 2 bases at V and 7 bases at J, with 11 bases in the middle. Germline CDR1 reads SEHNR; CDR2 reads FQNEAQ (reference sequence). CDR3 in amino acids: CASSLMAGGEKLFL. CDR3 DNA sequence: TGTGCCAGCAGCTTAATGGCGGGTGGTGAAAAACTGTTTTTG.

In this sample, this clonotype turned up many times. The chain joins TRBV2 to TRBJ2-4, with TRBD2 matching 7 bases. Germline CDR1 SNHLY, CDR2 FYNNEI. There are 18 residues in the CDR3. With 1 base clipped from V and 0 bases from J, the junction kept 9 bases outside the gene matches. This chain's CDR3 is CASSEEWRLALAKNIQYF. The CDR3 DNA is TGTGCCAGCAGTGAAGAGTGGAGACTAGCCCTAGCCAAAAACATTCAGTACTTC.

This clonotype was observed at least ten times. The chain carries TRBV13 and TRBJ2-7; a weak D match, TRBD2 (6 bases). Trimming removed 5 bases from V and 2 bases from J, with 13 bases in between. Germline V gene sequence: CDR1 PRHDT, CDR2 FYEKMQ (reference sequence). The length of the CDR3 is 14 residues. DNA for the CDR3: TGTGCCAGCAGCGGCGGGGCAGGAACCTACGAGCAGTACTTC. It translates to CASSGGAGTYEQYF.

CDR3 residues: CATSDKDRGQIGELFF. DNA for the CDR3: TGTGCCACCAGTGACAAGGACAGGGGGCAGATCGGGGAGCTGTTTTTT. This sequence joins TRBV24-1 and TRBJ2-2; 11 bases are shared with TRBD1. V trimming: 4 bases; J trimming: 7 bases; junction bases outside the gene matches: 7. Germline V gene sequence: CDR1 KGHDR, CDR2 SFDVKD. This CDR3 comprises 16 residues.

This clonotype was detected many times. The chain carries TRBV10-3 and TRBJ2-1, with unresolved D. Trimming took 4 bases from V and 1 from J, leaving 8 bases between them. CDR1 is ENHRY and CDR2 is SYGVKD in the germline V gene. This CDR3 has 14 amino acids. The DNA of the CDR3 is TGTGCCATCAGTGCGATGGGGTCCTACAATGAGCAGTTCTTC. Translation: CAISAMGSYNEQFF.

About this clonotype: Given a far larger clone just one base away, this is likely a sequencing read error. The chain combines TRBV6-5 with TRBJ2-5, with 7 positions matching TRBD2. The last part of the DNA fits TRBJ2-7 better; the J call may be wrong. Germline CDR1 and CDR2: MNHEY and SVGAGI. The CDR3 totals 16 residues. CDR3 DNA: TGTGCCAGCAGTACTCGGGCGGGAGCGGGGCACTACGAGCAGTACTTC. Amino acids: CASSTRAGAGHYEQYF.

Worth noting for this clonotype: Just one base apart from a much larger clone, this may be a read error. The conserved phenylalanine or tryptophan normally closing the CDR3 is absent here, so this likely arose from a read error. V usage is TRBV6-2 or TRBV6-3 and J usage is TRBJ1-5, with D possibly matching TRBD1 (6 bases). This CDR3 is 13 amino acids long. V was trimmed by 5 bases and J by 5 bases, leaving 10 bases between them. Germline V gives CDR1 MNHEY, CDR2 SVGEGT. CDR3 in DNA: TGTGCCAGCAGTCCGGGACAAGATCAGCCCCAGCATTCT. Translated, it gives CASSPGQDQPQHS.

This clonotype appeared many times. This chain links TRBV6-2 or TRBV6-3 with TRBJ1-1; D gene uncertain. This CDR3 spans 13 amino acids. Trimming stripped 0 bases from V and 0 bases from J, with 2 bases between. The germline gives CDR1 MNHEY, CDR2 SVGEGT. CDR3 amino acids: CASSYSMNTEAFF. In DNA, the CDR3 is TGTGCCAGCAGTTACTCGATGAACACTGAAGCTTTCTTT.

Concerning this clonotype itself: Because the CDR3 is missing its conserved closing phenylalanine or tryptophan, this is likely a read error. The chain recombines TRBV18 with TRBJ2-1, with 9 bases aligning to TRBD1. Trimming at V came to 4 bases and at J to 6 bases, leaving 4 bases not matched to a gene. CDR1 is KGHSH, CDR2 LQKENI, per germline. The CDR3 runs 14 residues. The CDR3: CASSLDRGSNEQFL. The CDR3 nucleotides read TGTGCCAGCTCACTGGACAGGGGATCCAATGAGCAGTTCCTC.

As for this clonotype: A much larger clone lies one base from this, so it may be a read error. DNA for the CDR3: TGTGCCAGCACCCTAACTCAAGGGTTCGGGGAGCTGTTTTTT. It translates to CASTLTQGFGELFF. The chain carries TRBV12-3 or TRBV12-4 and TRBJ2-2; no firm D call. The CDR3 consists of 14 residues. The ends were cut back, 7 bases at V and 7 bases at J, with 16 bases in the middle.

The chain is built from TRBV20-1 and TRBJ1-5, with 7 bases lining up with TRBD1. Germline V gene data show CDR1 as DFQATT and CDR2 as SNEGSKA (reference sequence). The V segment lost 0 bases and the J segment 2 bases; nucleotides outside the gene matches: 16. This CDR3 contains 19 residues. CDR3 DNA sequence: TGCAGTGCTAGAGAGGGAGGGCAGGGGGGTTTTTGGCGCAATCAGCCCCAGCATTTT. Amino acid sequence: CSAREGGQGGFWRNQPQHF.

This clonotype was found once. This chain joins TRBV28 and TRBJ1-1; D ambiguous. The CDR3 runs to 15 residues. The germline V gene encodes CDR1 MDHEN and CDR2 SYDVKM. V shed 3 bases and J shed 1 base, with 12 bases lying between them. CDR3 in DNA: TGTGCCAGCAGTTTGATCGGACCACAGAACACTGAAGCTTTCTTT. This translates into CASSLIGPQNTEAFF.

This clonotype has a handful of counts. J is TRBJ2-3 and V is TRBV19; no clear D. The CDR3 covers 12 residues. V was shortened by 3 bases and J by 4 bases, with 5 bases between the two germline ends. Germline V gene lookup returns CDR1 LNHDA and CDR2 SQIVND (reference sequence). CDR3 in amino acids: CASSIIADTQYF. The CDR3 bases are TGTGCCAGTAGTATTATCGCAGATACGCAGTATTTT.

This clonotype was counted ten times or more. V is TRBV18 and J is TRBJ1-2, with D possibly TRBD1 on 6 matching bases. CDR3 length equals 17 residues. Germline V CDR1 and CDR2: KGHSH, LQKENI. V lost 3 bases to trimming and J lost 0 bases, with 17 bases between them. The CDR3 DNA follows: TGTGCCAGCTCACCGAGGACAGCGATAACGTCTAACTATGGCTACACCTTC. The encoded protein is CASSPRTAITSNYGYTF.

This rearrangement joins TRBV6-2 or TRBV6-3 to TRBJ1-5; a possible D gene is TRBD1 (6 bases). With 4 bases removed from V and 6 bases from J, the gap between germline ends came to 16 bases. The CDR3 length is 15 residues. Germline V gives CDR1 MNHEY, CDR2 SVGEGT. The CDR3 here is CASSSITGSSQPQHF. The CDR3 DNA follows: TGTGCCAGCAGTTCGATAACAGGGTCGAGTCAGCCCCAGCATTTT.

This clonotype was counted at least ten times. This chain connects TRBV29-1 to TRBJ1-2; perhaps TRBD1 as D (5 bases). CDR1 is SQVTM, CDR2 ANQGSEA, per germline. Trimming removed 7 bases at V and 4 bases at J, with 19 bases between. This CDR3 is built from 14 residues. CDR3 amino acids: CSASPPGQGYGYTF. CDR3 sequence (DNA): TGCAGCGCCTCTCCCCCGGGGCAGGGCTATGGCTACACCTTC.

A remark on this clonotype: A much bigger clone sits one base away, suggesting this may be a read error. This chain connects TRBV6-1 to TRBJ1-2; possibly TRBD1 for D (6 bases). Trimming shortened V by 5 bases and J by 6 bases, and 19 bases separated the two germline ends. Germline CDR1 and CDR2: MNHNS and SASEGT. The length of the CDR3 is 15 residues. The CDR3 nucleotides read TGTGCCAGCAGTCCGCCCGCAGGGGCGCGAAATGGCTACACCTTC. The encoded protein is CASSPPAGARNGYTF.

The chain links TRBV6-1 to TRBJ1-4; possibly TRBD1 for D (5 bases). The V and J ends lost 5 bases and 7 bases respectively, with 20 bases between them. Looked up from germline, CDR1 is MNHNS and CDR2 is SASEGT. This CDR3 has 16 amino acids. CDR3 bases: TGTGCCAGCAGTAAAGGGTGGGGCCCCGGGGGTGAAAAACTGTTTTTT. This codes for CASSKGWGPGGEKLFF.

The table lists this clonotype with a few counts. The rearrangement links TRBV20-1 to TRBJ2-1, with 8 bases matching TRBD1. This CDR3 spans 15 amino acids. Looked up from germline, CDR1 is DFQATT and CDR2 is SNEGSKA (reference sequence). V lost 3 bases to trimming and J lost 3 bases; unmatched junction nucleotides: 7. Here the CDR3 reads CSARFLDRDYNEQFF. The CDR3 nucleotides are TGCAGTGCTAGGTTTTTGGACAGGGACTACAATGAGCAGTTCTTC.

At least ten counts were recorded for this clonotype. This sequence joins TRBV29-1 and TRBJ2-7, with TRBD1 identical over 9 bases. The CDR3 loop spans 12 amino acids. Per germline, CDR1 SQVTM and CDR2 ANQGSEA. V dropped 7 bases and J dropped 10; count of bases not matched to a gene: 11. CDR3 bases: TGCAGCGGTCGGGGACAGGGAGGTTACCAGTACTTC. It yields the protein CSGRGQGGYQYF.

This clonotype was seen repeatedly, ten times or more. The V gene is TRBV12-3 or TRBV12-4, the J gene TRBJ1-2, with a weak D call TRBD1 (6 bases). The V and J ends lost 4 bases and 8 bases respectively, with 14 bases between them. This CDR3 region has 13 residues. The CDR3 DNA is TGTGCCAGCAGTTCCCTCAGGGGAGGAGGCTACACCTTC. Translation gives CASSSLRGGGYTF.

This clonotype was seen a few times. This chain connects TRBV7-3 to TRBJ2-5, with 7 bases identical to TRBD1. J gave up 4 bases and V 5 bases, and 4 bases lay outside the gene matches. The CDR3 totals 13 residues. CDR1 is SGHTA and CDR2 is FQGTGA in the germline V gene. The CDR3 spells CASSQQGRETQYF. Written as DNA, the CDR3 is TGTGCCAGCAGCCAACAGGGGAGAGAGACCCAGTACTTC.

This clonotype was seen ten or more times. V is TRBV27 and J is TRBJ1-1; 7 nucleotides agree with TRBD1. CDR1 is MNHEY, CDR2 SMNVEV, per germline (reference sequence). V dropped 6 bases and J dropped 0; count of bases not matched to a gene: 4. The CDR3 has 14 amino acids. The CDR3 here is CASRNRGLNTEAFF. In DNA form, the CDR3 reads TGTGCCAGCAGGAACAGGGGCCTGAACACTGAAGCTTTCTTT.

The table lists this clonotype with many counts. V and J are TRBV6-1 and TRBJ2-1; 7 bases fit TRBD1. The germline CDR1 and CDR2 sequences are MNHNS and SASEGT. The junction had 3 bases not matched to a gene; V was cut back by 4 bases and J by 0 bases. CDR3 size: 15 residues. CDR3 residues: CASSGQGVSYNEQFF. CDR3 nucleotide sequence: TGTGCCAGCAGTGGGCAGGGGGTCTCCTACAATGAGCAGTTCTTC.

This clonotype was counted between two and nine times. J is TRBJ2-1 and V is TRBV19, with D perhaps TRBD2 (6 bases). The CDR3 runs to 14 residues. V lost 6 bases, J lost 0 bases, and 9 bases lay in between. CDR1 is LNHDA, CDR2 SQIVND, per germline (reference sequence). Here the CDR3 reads CASRPSDSYNEQFF. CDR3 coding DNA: TGTGCCAGTAGGCCTAGCGACTCCTACAATGAGCAGTTCTTC.

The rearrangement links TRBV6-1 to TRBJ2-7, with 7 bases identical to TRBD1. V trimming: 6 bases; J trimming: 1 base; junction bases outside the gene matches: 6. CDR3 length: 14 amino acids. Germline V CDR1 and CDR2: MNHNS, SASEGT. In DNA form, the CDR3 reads TGTGCCAGCAGGCCGACAGGGAAATCCTACGAGCAGTACTTC. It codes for CASRPTGKSYEQYF.

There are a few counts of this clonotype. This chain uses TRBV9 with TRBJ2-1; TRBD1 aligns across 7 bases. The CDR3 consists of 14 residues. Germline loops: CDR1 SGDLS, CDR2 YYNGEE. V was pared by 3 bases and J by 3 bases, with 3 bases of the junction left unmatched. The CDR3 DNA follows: TGTGCCAGCAGCGGATGGACAGGCTACAATGAGCAGTTCTTC. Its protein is CASSGWTGYNEQFF.

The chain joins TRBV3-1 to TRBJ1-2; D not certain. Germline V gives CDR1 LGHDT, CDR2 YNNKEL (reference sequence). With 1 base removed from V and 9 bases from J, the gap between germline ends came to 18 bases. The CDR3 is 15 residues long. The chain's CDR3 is CASSQVTQPLLRYTF. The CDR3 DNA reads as TGTGCCAGCAGCCAAGTAACCCAACCTTTGCTTCGCTACACCTTC.

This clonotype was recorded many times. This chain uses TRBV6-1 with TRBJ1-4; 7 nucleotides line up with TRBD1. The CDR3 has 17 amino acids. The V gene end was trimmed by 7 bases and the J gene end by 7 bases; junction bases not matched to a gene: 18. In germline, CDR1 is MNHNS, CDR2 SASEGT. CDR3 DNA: TGTGCCAGCACCCGACAGGGTATGGCCCGCCGGTTTGAAAAACTGTTTTTT. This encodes CASTRQGMARRFEKLFF.

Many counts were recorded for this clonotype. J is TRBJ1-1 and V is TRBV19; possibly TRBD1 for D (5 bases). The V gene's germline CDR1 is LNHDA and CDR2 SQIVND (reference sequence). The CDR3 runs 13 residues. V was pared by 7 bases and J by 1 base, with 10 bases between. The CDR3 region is CASTQTENTEAFF. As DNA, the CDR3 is TGTGCCAGTACCCAGACAGAGAACACTGAAGCTTTCTTT.